Below, one T cell receptor (beta chain) is given with its context. Its antigen is not identified. The PCR employed 60 Vbeta primers together with 13 Jbeta primers. Data came from immunoSEQ multiplex PCR; TCRdb stores just in-frame clones and leaves some out. The profile shows 150,000 or so clones, approximately 79% of them singletons. Healthy individuals who donated bone marrow served as the donors. The data are from a study of cytomegalovirus exposure and HLA in healthy donors. The CDR3 runs 13 residues. Germline CDR1 and CDR2: SGHRS and YFSETQ. The study's findings and limits: Certain indistinguishable V segments, among them TRBV6-2 and TRBV6-3, were excluded.

V usage is TRBV5-1 and J usage is TRBJ2-5; TRBD2 matches at 9 bases. With the DNA end fitting TRBJ2-7 better, the J assignment may be wrong. Sequencing was performed on PBMCs. The clonotype originates from a middle-aged man in good health and CMV-seropositive. The DNA of the CDR3 is TGCGCCAGCAGCTTGGGGACTAGCGACGAGCAGTACTTC. The encoded protein is CASSLGTSDEQYF.